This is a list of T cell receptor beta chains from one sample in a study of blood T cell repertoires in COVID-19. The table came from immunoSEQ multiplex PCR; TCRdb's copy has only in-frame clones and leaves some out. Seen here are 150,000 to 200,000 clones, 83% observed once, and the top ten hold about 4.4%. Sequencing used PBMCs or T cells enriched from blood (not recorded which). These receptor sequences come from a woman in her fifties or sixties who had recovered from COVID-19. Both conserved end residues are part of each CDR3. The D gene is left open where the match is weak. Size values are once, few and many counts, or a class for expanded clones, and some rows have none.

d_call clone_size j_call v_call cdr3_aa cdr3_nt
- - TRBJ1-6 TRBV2 CASSETSRYNSPLHF TGTGCCAGCAGTGAAACGAGCCGGTATAATTCACCCCTCCACTTT
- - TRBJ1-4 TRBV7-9 CASSLGMEEKLFF TGTGCCAGCAGCTTAGGGATGGAGGAAAAACTGTTTTTT
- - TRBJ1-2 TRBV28 CASSLNETPGGYGYTF TGTGCCAGCAGTTTAAACGAGACTCCCGGGGGCTATGGCTACACCTTC
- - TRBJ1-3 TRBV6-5 CAVQREGGNTIYF TGTGCCGTCCAACGGGAAGGGGGAAACACCATATATTTT
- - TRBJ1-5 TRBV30 CAWSVGGQGTQPQHF TGTGCCTGGAGTGTAGGTGGTCAGGGAACTCAGCCCCAGCATTTT
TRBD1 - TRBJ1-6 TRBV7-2 CASSLTPGQGDSPLHF TGTGCCAGCAGCCTGACTCCGGGACAGGGAGATTCACCCCTCCACTTT
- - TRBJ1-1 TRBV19 CASKMGQGTEAFF TGTGCCAGTAAAATGGGGCAGGGCACTGAAGCTTTCTTT
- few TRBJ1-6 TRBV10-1 CASSPGGNNSPLHF TGCGCCAGCAGTCCGGGAGGAAATAATTCACCCCTCCACTTT
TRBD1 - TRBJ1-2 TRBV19 CASSINRGYGYTF TGTGCCAGTAGTATAAACAGGGGCTATGGCTACACCTTC
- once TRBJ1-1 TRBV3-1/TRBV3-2 CASSPLGDTRNLNTEAFF TGTGCCAGCAGCCCCCTGGGAGACACCCGAAACCTGAACACTGAAGCTTTCTTT
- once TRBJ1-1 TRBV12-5 CASGFSVNAEAFF TGTGCTAGTGGTTTTAGCGTGAACGCTGAAGCTTTCTTT
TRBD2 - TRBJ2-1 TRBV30 CAWNGLAEYNEQFF TGTGCCTGGAATGGTCTAGCGGAGTACAATGAGCAGTTCTTC
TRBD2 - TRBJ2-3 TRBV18 CASSPPDYRGGFTQYF TGTGCCAGCTCACCACCCGACTACCGGGGGGGTTTTACGCAGTATTTT
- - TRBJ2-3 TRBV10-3 CAISDQGDTQYF TGTGCCATCAGTGACCAGGGAGATACGCAGTATTTT
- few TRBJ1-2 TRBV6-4 CASSSDPYSGYTF TGTGCCAGCAGTTCGGATCCGTACAGTGGCTACACCTTC
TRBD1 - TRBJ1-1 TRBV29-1 CSGRDRVMNTEAFF TGCAGCGGTCGGGACAGGGTAATGAACACTGAAGCTTTCTTT
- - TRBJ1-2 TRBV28 CASSFGRGHGYTF TGTGCCAGCAGTTTCGGCAGGGGTCATGGCTACACCTTC
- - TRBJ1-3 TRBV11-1 CASGGGSGNTIYF TGTGCCAGCGGGGGAGGCTCTGGAAACACCATATATTTT
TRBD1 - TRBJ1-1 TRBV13 CASSAMTGGPTEAFF TGTGCCAGCAGCGCTATGACAGGGGGCCCCACTGAAGCTTTCTTT
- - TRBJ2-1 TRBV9 CASSGGEYNEQFF TGTGCCAGCAGCGGGGGGGAGTACAATGAGCAGTTCTTC
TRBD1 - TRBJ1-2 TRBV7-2 CASSPLTGGLGYTF TGTGCCAGCAGCCCGTTAACAGGGGGACTGGGCTACACCTTC
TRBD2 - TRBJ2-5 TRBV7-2 CASSLAGRGETQYF TGTGCCAGCAGCTTAGCCGGGAGGGGGGAGACCCAGTACTTC
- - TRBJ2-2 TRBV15 CATSIQIGELFF TGTGCCACCAGCATTCAGATCGGGGAGCTGTTTTTT
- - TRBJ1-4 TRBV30 CASTGREKLFF TGTGCCAGTACAGGGCGTGAAAAACTGTTTTTT
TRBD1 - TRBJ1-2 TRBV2 CASSSGTVYGYTF TGTGCCAGCAGCTCGGGGACAGTCTATGGCTACACCTTC
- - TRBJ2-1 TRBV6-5 CASRAADYNEQFF TGTGCCAGCAGGGCGGCAGATTACAATGAGCAGTTCTTC
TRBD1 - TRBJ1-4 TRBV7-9 CASSLGQGDFATNEKLFF TGTGCCAGCAGCTTAGGGCAGGGGGATTTCGCAACTAATGAAAAACTGTTTTTT
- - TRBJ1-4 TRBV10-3 CAISGQVNEKLFF TGTGCCATCAGTGGACAGGTTAATGAAAAACTGTTTTTT
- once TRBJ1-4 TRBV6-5 CASRPRGASNEKLFF TGTGCCAGCAGACCCCGGGGGGCCAGTAATGAAAAACTGTTTTTT
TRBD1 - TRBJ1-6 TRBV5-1 CASSPDRGQGSPLHF TGCGCCAGCAGCCCGGACAGGGGACAGGGTTCACCCCTCCACTTT
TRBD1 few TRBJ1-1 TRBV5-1 CASSWRQGGTEAFF TGCGCCAGCAGCTGGCGACAGGGAGGAACTGAAGCTTTCTTT
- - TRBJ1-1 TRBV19 CASSIVGHRNTEAFF TGTGCCAGTAGTATAGTTGGACACAGGAACACTGAAGCTTTCTTT
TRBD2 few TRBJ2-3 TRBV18 CASSPMSGGALGDTQYF TGTGCCAGCTCCCCCATGTCCGGGGGGGCCCTAGGAGATACGCAGTATTTT
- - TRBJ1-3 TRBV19 CASSPSREHPGNTIYF TGTGCCAGTAGCCCATCCCGGGAGCATCCTGGAAACACCATATATTTT
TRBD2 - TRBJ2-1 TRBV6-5 CASKRTSDPYNEQFF TGTGCCAGCAAGAGGACTAGCGACCCCTACAATGAGCAGTTCTTC
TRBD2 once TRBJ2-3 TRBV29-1 CSVAGTRADTQYF TGCAGCGTGGCCGGGACTAGGGCAGATACGCAGTATTTT
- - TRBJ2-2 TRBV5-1 CASSLRSGAPGELFF TGCGCCAGCAGCTTGAGGTCAGGGGCCCCCGGGGAGCTGTTTTTT
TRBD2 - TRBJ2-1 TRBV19 CASSKLAGVEQFF TGTGCCAGTAGTAAGCTAGCGGGAGTCGAGCAGTTCTTC
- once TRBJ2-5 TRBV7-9 CASSLGGTQYF TGTGCCAGCAGCTTGGGAGGGACCCAGTACTTC
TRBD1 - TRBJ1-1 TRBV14 CASSPQGFTEAFF TGTGCCAGCAGCCCACAGGGGTTCACTGAAGCTTTCTTT
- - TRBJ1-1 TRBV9 CASSVGLMNTEAFF TGTGCCAGCAGCGTTGGGCTGATGAACACTGAAGCTTTCTTT